Below, 30 T cell receptor beta chains from the same sample are listed, as sequenced in a study of shared clonotypes between healthy human individuals. Cells designated naive CD8 were CD45RO-negative and were positively selected for CCR7, with terminally differentiated effector memory CD45RA+ cells excluded. Sequencing was performed with immunoSEQ multiplex PCR; in TCRdb, only in-frame clones are kept and a portion is missing. The data show some 2,000,000 clones, less than 95% seen once. Sequencing used naive CD8+ T cells sorted from blood. The receptors stem from a man in his late teens or twenties in good health.

This chain links TRBV7-2 with TRBJ1-5, with D possibly being TRBD1 (5 bases). The germline gives CDR1 SGHTA, CDR2 FQGNSA. The CDR3 consists of 15 residues. The germline V and J ends were trimmed by 3 bases and 2 bases, with 11 bases remaining between them. In DNA, the CDR3 is TGTGCCAGCAGCTTTTTCAGGGTTGGCAATCAGCCCCAGCATTTT. This codes for CASSFFRVGNQPQHF.

V and J are TRBV6-4 and TRBJ2-7, with 15 positions matching TRBD2. Looked up from germline, CDR1 is MRHNA and CDR2 is SNTAGT. The CDR3 covers 17 residues. Trimming cost V 7 bases and J 4 bases; bases outside gene matches: 11. This chain's CDR3 is CASNASGTSGRRYEQYF. CDR3 bases: TGTGCCAGCAATGCTTCCGGGACTAGCGGGAGGAGGTACGAGCAGTACTTC.

The chain recombines TRBV4-3 with TRBJ2-5; D not certain. The germline V gene has CDR1 LGHNA and CDR2 YSLEER. CDR3 length: 17 residues. Deletions cut 0 bases from V and 1 base from J, with 15 bases between. The CDR3: CASSQDGMSDGQETQYF. The CDR3 region has the DNA TGCGCCAGCAGCCAAGATGGGATGTCGGACGGCCAAGAGACCCAGTACTTC.

The chain links TRBV5-6 to TRBJ2-5, with a weak D call TRBD2 (5 bases). V shed 1 base and J shed 5 bases, with 15 bases lying between them. Germline values: CDR1 SGHDT, CDR2 YYEEEE. The CDR3 length is 15 residues. The DNA of the CDR3 is TGTGCCAGCAGCTTGAGAGTCGGGGTGGGGGAGACCCAGTACTTC. Translation gives CASSLRVGVGETQYF. Using reference TRBV5-6 and TRBJ2-5 for the parts outside the CDR3, the full variable domain is DAGVTQSPTHLIKTRGQQVTLRCSPKSGHDTVSWYQQALGQGPQFIFQYYEEEERQRGNFPDRFSGHQFPNYSSELNVNALLLGDSALYLCASSLRVGVGETQYFGPGTRLLVL.

The CDR3 sequence is CASSPNRVDNYGYTF. In nucleotides, the CDR3 is TGCGCCAGCAGCCCGAACAGGGTGGATAACTATGGCTACACCTTC. This sequence joins TRBV5-1 and TRBJ1-2, with D maybe TRBD1 (6 bases). The V gene lost 4 bases and the J gene lost 1 base, with 14 bases spanning the gap. The germline CDR1 and CDR2 sequences are SGHRS and YFSETQ. The CDR3 spans 15 residues. Together with reference TRBV5-1 and TRBJ1-2, the CDR3 gives the full variable domain: KAGVTQTPRYLIKTRGQQVTLSCSPISGHRSVSWYQQTPGQGLQFLFEYFSETQRNKGNFPGRFSGRQFSNSRSEMNVSTLELGDSALYLCASSPNRVDNYGYTFGSGTRLTVV.

The chain couples TRBV29-1 to TRBJ2-7, with 7 bases fitting TRBD1. Per the germline V gene, CDR1 is SQVTM and CDR2 is ANQGSEA. CDR3 length: 14 residues. The V segment lost 6 bases and the J segment 1 base; nucleotides outside the gene matches: 9. Here the CDR3 reads CSVAGTDSSYEQYF. As DNA, the CDR3 is TGCAGCGTGGCCGGGACAGATAGTTCCTACGAGCAGTACTTC.

The chain joins TRBV28 to TRBJ2-5; D may be TRBD2 (6 bases). Between the trimmed V and J ends, which lost 5 bases and 5 bases, there was a span of 18 bases. This CDR3 has 15 residues. Germline lookup yields CDR1 MDHEN and CDR2 SYDVKM. The CDR3 nucleotides are TGTGCCAGCAGTGATACCTCTAGCGTGATCGAGACCCAGTACTTC. Protein product: CASSDTSSVIETQYF. Full variable domain (rest looked up from reference TRBV28 and TRBJ2-5): DVKVTQSSRYLVKRTGEKVFLECVQDMDHENMFWYRQDPGLGLRLIYFSYDVKMKEKGDIPEGYSVSREKKERFSLILESASTNQTSMYLCASSDTSSVIETQYFGPGTRLLVL.

The chain combines TRBV11-2 with TRBJ1-4, with a possible D match to TRBD1 (5 bases). V lost 7 bases to trimming and J lost 7 bases, with 13 bases between them. This CDR3 spans 13 amino acids. Germline CDR1 is SGHAT and CDR2 is FQNNGV. This chain's CDR3 is CASTTQRGEKLFF. CDR3 sequence (DNA): TGTGCCAGCACCACACAGAGGGGTGAAAAACTGTTTTTT.

As to this clone: Other nucleotide sequences in the sample specify the same CDR3. The V call is TRBV6-5, the J call TRBJ2-7; 8 nucleotides agree with TRBD1. CDR1 and CDR2 (germline): MNHEY, SVGAGI. With 0 bases clipped from V and 4 bases from J, the junction kept 5 bases outside the gene matches. The CDR3 loop spans 15 amino acids. The CDR3 DNA is TGTGCCAGCAGTTACTCGCCAGGGGGCTCATACGAGCAGTACTTC. Protein sequence: CASSYSPGGSYEQYF.

This chain uses TRBV13 with TRBJ2-4; tentatively, D is TRBD1 or TRBD2 (5 bases each). The CDR3 sequence is 18 residues long. Between the trimmed V and J ends, which lost 0 bases and 0 bases, there was a span of 15 bases. Germline values: CDR1 PRHDT, CDR2 FYEKMQ (reference sequence). CDR3 region: CASSLGREGPLAKNIQYF. CDR3 coding DNA: TGTGCCAGCAGCTTAGGCCGCGAGGGGCCCCTAGCCAAAAACATTCAGTACTTC.

As for this clone: Other DNA sequences in this specimen translate into the identical CDR3. The genes are TRBV28 and TRBJ2-1, with TRBD1 matching 9 bases. Germline values: CDR1 MDHEN, CDR2 SYDVKM. Losses at the gene ends were 5 bases for V and 3 bases for J; bases not matched to a gene: 2. This CDR3 spans 14 amino acids. CDR3 in amino acids: CASSPGQGYNEQFF. DNA for the CDR3: TGTGCCAGCAGTCCGGGACAGGGCTACAATGAGCAGTTCTTC.

The chain has TRBV9 and TRBJ2-3, with 9 bases that match TRBD1. Germline V gene sequence: CDR1 SGDLS, CDR2 YYNGEE. The CDR3 contains 16 residues. With V trimmed by 0 bases and J by 5 bases, 7 bases remained unmatched. The CDR3 nucleotides read TGTGCCAGCAGCGTAGAGGGTTGGACAGGGGAAGATACGCAGTATTTT. Its protein product is CASSVEGWTGEDTQYF.

The chain couples TRBV5-4 to TRBJ2-1; 9 bases agree with TRBD1. Germline CDR1 is SGHNT and CDR2 is YYREEE (reference sequence). J was trimmed by 5 bases and V by 7 bases; bases with no gene match: 10. CDR3 length: 15 amino acids. The CDR3 bases are TGTGCCAGCTTCCCTCCGGACAGGGGAGACAATGAGCAGTTCTTC. Translation gives CASFPPDRGDNEQFF.

V gene TRBV19 combines with J gene TRBJ2-1, with TRBD2 matching 7 bases. The V gene's germline CDR1 is LNHDA and CDR2 SQIVND (reference sequence). The trim removed 8 bases at V and 11 bases at J, leaving 15 bases unmatched. The length of the CDR3 is 14 residues. The CDR3 DNA follows: TGTGCCAGTGGTTACGGGCAGTCTAGCGGCAAGCAGTTCTTC. This gives the protein CASGYGQSSGKQFF.

The V and J genes are TRBV10-3 and TRBJ1-2; 8 nucleotides agree with TRBD1. This CDR3 is 14 amino acids long. The trim removed 0 bases at V and 8 bases at J, leaving 5 bases unmatched. Per germline, CDR1 ENHRY and CDR2 SYGVKD. The CDR3 bases are TGTGCCATCAGTGAGTCAAAGACAGGGGACGGCTACACCTTC. Translation: CAISESKTGDGYTF.

This clone was counted a single time. The V call is TRBV6-6, the J call TRBJ1-2, with 7 bases aligning to TRBD1. The CDR3 sequence is 13 residues long. Looked up from germline, CDR1 is MNHNY and CDR2 is SVGAGI (reference sequence). V shed 10 bases, J shed 6 bases, and the junction held 11 bases outside the gene matches. CDR3 DNA: TGTGCCACCACCCTGTCCAGGGGGGATGGCTACACCTTC. It is translated as CATTLSRGDGYTF.

This chain links TRBV7-3 with TRBJ2-7, with unresolved D. Germline V lookup: CDR1 SGHTA, CDR2 FQGTGA. This CDR3 has 13 amino acids. The V end lost 0 bases, the J end lost 5 bases, and 8 bases lay between the germline ends. CDR3 loop: CASSLTFRNEQYF. In DNA form, the CDR3 reads TGTGCCAGCAGCTTAACGTTTCGTAACGAGCAGTACTTC.

Remarks on this clone: An end of the junction does not agree with germline; a read error may underlie this. The genes are TRBV11-2 and TRBJ2-7; D ambiguous. The CDR3 runs to 11 residues. Germline V gives CDR1 SGHAT, CDR2 FQNNGV. CDR3 sequence: CASSFSFEQYF. CDR3 in DNA: TGTGCCAGCAGCTTTTCCTTCGAGCAGTACTTC.

The chain links TRBV7-6 to TRBJ1-6, with TRBD1 matching 7 bases. Germline V CDR1 and CDR2: SGHVS, FNYEAQ. The CDR3 totals 14 residues. Trimming removed 4 bases from V and 8 bases from J; junction bases left unmatched: 5. The CDR3 bases are TGTGCCAGCAGCTCGAGACAGGGCGATTCACCCCTCCACTTT. Translation: CASSSRQGDSPLHF.

The chain has TRBV6-4 and TRBJ1-2; 9 bases map to TRBD1. V shed 3 bases, J shed 2 bases, and the junction held 4 bases outside the gene matches. The CDR3 has 15 residues. The germline gives CDR1 MRHNA, CDR2 SNTAGT. CDR3 sequence: CASSERQGGNYGYTF. As DNA, the CDR3 is TGTGCCAGCAGTGAACGACAGGGGGGGAACTATGGCTACACCTTC.

The V gene is TRBV28, the J gene TRBJ1-3, with D possibly TRBD1 on 6 matching bases. Germline CDR1 is MDHEN and CDR2 is SYDVKM. The V end was cut by 4 bases, the J end by 6 bases, with 16 bases between. The CDR3 sequence is 15 residues long. This CDR3 is CASSWIRQDPNTIYF. The DNA of the CDR3 is TGTGCCAGCAGTTGGATAAGACAGGACCCAAACACCATATATTTT. Full variable domain (remainder filled in from reference TRBV28 and TRBJ1-3): DVKVTQSSRYLVKRTGEKVFLECVQDMDHENMFWYRQDPGLGLRLIYFSYDVKMKEKGDIPEGYSVSREKKERFSLILESASTNQTSMYLCASSWIRQDPNTIYFGEGSWLTVV.

The chain is built from TRBV5-6 and TRBJ1-1; D unclear. The CDR3 spans 14 residues. Germline CDR1 SGHDT, CDR2 YYEEEE. The V end lost 0 bases, the J end lost 2 bases, and 8 bases lay between the germline ends. DNA for the CDR3: TGTGCCAGCAGCTTGGGGGCAGGAAACACTGAAGCTTTCTTT. Encoded protein: CASSLGAGNTEAFF. Based on the CDR3 plus reference TRBV5-6 and TRBJ1-1, the full variable domain is DAGVTQSPTHLIKTRGQQVTLRCSPKSGHDTVSWYQQALGQGPQFIFQYYEEEERQRGNFPDRFSGHQFPNYSSELNVNALLLGDSALYLCASSLGAGNTEAFFGQGTRLTVV.

The CDR3 loop is CASSLGWEQETQYF. In nucleotides, the CDR3 is TGTGCCAGCAGCTTGGGATGGGAGCAAGAGACCCAGTACTTC. V and J are TRBV5-6 and TRBJ2-5, with a tentative D call TRBD2 (5 bases). The CDR3 runs to 14 residues. V was trimmed by 0 bases and J by 2 bases, leaving 8 bases between them. Germline V gene sequence: CDR1 SGHDT, CDR2 YYEEEE. Looking up the rest from reference TRBV5-6 and TRBJ2-5 gives the full variable domain: DAGVTQSPTHLIKTRGQQVTLRCSPKSGHDTVSWYQQALGQGPQFIFQYYEEEERQRGNFPDRFSGHQFPNYSSELNVNALLLGDSALYLCASSLGWEQETQYFGPGTRLLVL.

As for this clone: In the same sample, other DNA sequences code for this CDR3. This rearrangement joins TRBV30 to TRBJ2-5; tentatively, D is TRBD1 (5 bases). This CDR3 comprises 14 residues. Germline V gene sequence: CDR1 GTSNPN, CDR2 SVGIG (reference sequence). V gave up 0 bases and J gave up 2 bases, with 10 bases separating them. The CDR3 bases are TGTGCCTGGAGTGTAGGGGCAGGGCAAGAGACCCAGTACTTC. Its translation is CAWSVGAGQETQYF.

A remark on this clone: Additional DNA sequences in this sample encode the identical CDR3. The chain employs TRBV28 and TRBJ2-7; D might be TRBD1 (6 bases). Germline values: CDR1 MDHEN, CDR2 SYDVKM. The CDR3 runs to 12 residues. V dropped 5 bases and J dropped 6 bases, with 11 bases sitting between them. The CDR3 loop reads CASSLYRVEQYF. CDR3 sequence (DNA): TGTGCCAGCAGTCTTTACAGGGTCGAGCAGTACTTC.

V is TRBV9 and J is TRBJ2-1, with TRBD1 matching 7 bases. V lost 0 bases and J lost 8; bases outside the gene matches: 5. The CDR3 has 14 amino acids. Germline values: CDR1 SGDLS, CDR2 YYNGEE. The CDR3 region is CASSVVGGKDEQFF. Here the CDR3 DNA reads TGTGCCAGCAGCGTAGTAGGGGGCAAGGATGAGCAGTTCTTC.

This clone turned up a few times. The chain combines TRBV5-6 with TRBJ2-7, with unresolved D. Germline CDR1 is SGHDT and CDR2 is YYEEEE. Between the trimmed V and J ends, which lost 0 bases and 3 bases, there was a span of 7 bases. The CDR3 consists of 13 residues. The CDR3 nucleotides are TGTGCCAGCAGCTTGGCCGGCCTCTACGAGCAGTACTTC. Its protein is CASSLAGLYEQYF.

The chain couples TRBV28 to TRBJ2-7, with D perhaps TRBD1 or TRBD2 (7 bases each). Germline V gives CDR1 MDHEN, CDR2 SYDVKM. Deletions cut 2 bases from V and 5 bases from J, with 16 bases between. The CDR3 consists of 15 residues. DNA for the CDR3: TGTGCCAGCAGTTTAAACCCGCAGGGGGGGAACGAGCAGTACTTC. This sequence encodes CASSLNPQGGNEQYF.

The genes are TRBV7-9 and TRBJ2-1, with 10 bases matching TRBD2. The germline CDR1 and CDR2 sequences are SEHNR and FQNEAQ (reference sequence). CDR3 length: 15 residues. The J segment lost 6 bases and the V segment lost 5 bases, leaving 7 bases of the junction unmatched. CDR3 sequence: CASSPGLAVSNEQFF. The CDR3 DNA reads TGTGCCAGCAGCCCCGGACTAGCGGTGTCCAATGAGCAGTTCTTC.

A single count supports this clone. The rearrangement links TRBV7-9 to TRBJ2-4; TRBD1 might be the D (5 bases). The CDR3 runs to 16 residues. CDR1 is SEHNR and CDR2 is FQNEAQ in the germline V gene (reference sequence). V lost 3 bases and J lost 5, with 17 bases in between. CDR3 sequence: CASSFYFVDKENIQYF. CDR3 sequence (DNA): TGTGCCAGCAGCTTCTATTTCGTGGACAAGGAAAACATTCAGTACTTC.